The 32 T cell receptor beta chains below all came from one sample that was sequenced in a study of response to subunit inactivated influenza vaccine. One entry per CDR3 protein, called by TCRdb with MiXCR from the RT-PCR reads. Among hundreds of thousands of distinct CDR3 sequences listed, less than 20% were seen once. The sample here was PBMCs from blood, taken 11 to 12 days after vaccination. These receptors all come from a man aged 50 to 60 who received an inactivated influenza vaccine.

In this sample, this clonotype turned up a few times. The V and J genes are TRBV5-1 and TRBJ2-3; D is unresolved. The germline V gene has CDR1 SGHRS and CDR2 YFSETQ. Trimming stripped 6 bases from V and 6 bases from J, with 2 bases between. The CDR3 totals 9 residues. The CDR3 region is CASIDTQYF. As DNA, the CDR3 is TGCGCCAGCATTGATACGCAGTATTTT.

The chain employs TRBV7-2 and TRBJ1-1; 7 bases fit TRBD1. Germline trimming cut 3 bases from V and 9 bases from J; bases unmatched to any gene: 10. Germline CDR1 and CDR2: SGHTA and FQGNSA. The CDR3 is made up of 14 amino acids. CDR3: CASSFGGTADKAFF. In nucleotides, the CDR3 is TGTGCCAGCAGCTTTGGTGGGACAGCAGACAAAGCTTTCTTT.

Only a few counts were recorded for this clonotype. J is TRBJ2-1 and V is TRBV20-1, with D unclear. V shed 0 bases and J shed 0 bases, with 9 bases lying between them. The germline V gene encodes CDR1 DFQATT and CDR2 SNEGSKA (reference sequence). This CDR3 has 15 residues. CDR3 in amino acids: CSARDQTDSYNEQFF. As DNA, the CDR3 is TGCAGTGCTAGAGATCAGACTGACTCCTACAATGAGCAGTTCTTC.

The chain joins TRBV27 to TRBJ1-1; D unresolved. The germline gives CDR1 MNHEY, CDR2 SMNVEV (reference sequence). V gave up 5 bases and J gave up 1 base, with 11 bases separating them. CDR3 length equals 14 residues. CDR3 nucleotide sequence: TGTGCCAGCAGTGCTAGGGAAAGGAACACTGAAGCTTTCTTT. Its protein is CASSARERNTEAFF.

V gene TRBV5-1 combines with J gene TRBJ2-2, with 10 bases matching TRBD1. Germline loops: CDR1 SGHRS, CDR2 YFSETQ. This CDR3 spans 18 amino acids. The ends lost 2 bases at V and 2 bases at J; junction bases unmatched: 9. The CDR3 is CASSFAGTGATNTGELFF. The CDR3 DNA reads TGCGCCAGCAGCTTCGCCGGGACAGGGGCTACCAACACCGGGGAGCTGTTTTTT.

This chain uses TRBV29-1 with TRBJ2-5, with TRBD1 matching over 12 bases. There are 14 residues in the CDR3. Germline CDR1 is SQVTM and CDR2 is ANQGSEA. V lost 3 bases to trimming and J lost 5 bases; unmatched junction nucleotides: 4. DNA for the CDR3: TGCAGCGTTGACGGGACAGGGGGCTCCGAGACCCAGTACTTC. Translating gives CSVDGTGGSETQYF.

The table lists this clonotype with a few counts. This rearrangement joins TRBV20-1 to TRBJ2-5, with 8 bases matching TRBD1. Per germline, CDR1 DFQATT and CDR2 SNEGSKA (reference sequence). The ends lost 6 bases at V and 1 base at J; junction bases unmatched: 10. CDR3 length: 15 residues. In DNA form, the CDR3 reads TGCAGTGCAAACGGACACAGGGGGACCCAAGAGACCCAGTACTTC. This encodes CSANGHRGTQETQYF.

This clonotype was recorded a few times. The rearrangement links TRBV3-1 to TRBJ1-1, with D possibly matching TRBD1 (6 bases). This CDR3 has 15 residues. CDR1 LGHDT and CDR2 YNNKEL come from the germline V gene (reference sequence). The V and J ends lost 1 base and 4 bases respectively, with 13 bases between them. The CDR3 is CASSQGTGPGTEAFF. In nucleotides, the CDR3 is TGTGCCAGCAGCCAAGGAACAGGGCCGGGCACTGAAGCTTTCTTT. The complete variable domain, with remaining parts taken from reference TRBV3-1 and TRBJ1-1, reads DTAVSQTPKYLVTQMGNDKSIKCEQNLGHDTMYWYKQDSKKFLKIMFSYNNKELIINETVPNRFSPKSPDKAHLNLHINSLELGDSAVYFCASSQGTGPGTEAFFGQGTRLTVV.

This clonotype appeared many times. The V and J genes are TRBV20-1 and TRBJ1-2, with TRBD1 as a possible D gene (5 bases). Germline-derived CDR1 and CDR2 are DFQATT and SNEGSKA (reference sequence). V dropped 1 base and J dropped 4 bases, with 13 bases sitting between them. The CDR3 loop spans 14 amino acids. The CDR3 coding sequence is TGCAGTGCTAGAGCAGGGTCTTCGACCTATGGCTACACCTTC. Protein product: CSARAGSSTYGYTF.

This clonotype was picked up a small number of times. The chain combines TRBV5-1 with TRBJ1-2; D not certain. The CDR3 is made up of 14 amino acids. CDR1 SGHRS and CDR2 YFSETQ come from the germline V gene. V lost 4 bases, J lost 5 bases, and 15 bases lay in between. CDR3 coding DNA: TGCGCCAGCAGCCCAGCCCTCAGCCTGTATGGCTACACCTTC. This sequence encodes CASSPALSLYGYTF.

This clonotype was seen at least ten times. The chain is built from TRBV5-1 and TRBJ2-4; TRBD2 agrees at 14 bases. The CDR3 consists of 19 residues. CDR1 is SGHRS and CDR2 is YFSETQ in the germline V gene. V was pared by 0 bases and J by 4 bases, with 9 bases of the junction left unmatched. The CDR3 DNA follows: TGCGCCAGCAGCTTGGAACAATCTGGGACTAGCGGGAGTAAAAACATTCAGTACTTC. It encodes CASSLEQSGTSGSKNIQYF.

The chain employs TRBV4-3 and TRBJ1-2; D unresolved. CDR1 LGHNA and CDR2 YSLEER come from the germline V gene. The CDR3 totals 14 residues. Trimming took off 0 bases at V and 3 bases at J, with 8 bases between the two ends. CDR3 in DNA: TGCGCCAGCAGCCAAGATTTGTCCTACTATGGCTACACCTTC. Residues: CASSQDLSYYGYTF.

This sequence joins TRBV7-2 and TRBJ2-7; 9 bases fit TRBD2. The J segment lost 3 bases and the V segment lost 1 base, leaving 7 bases of the junction unmatched. In germline, CDR1 is SGHTA, CDR2 FQGNSA. The CDR3 runs to 16 residues. The CDR3 coding sequence is TGTGCCAGCAGCTTAGTTGGGGCGGGAGGGGGCTACGAGCAGTACTTC. Protein sequence: CASSLVGAGGGYEQYF.

The chain combines TRBV6-1 with TRBJ2-3, with 8 bases identical to TRBD1. The CDR3 contains 15 residues. Germline CDR1 MNHNS, CDR2 SASEGT. V lost 4 bases and J lost 1; bases outside the gene matches: 4. As DNA, the CDR3 is TGTGCCAGCAGTGTCGTGGACAGGGGCACAGATACGCAGTATTTT. Translation: CASSVVDRGTDTQYF.

The rearrangement links TRBV7-2 to TRBJ2-2, with 8 bases fitting TRBD2. The CDR3 length is 16 residues. V gave up 2 bases and J gave up 1 base; unmatched junction bases: 3. Germline V gene sequence: CDR1 SGHTA, CDR2 FQGNSA. As DNA, the CDR3 is TGTGCCAGCAGCTTATGGCGGGGGGTGAACACCGGGGAGCTGTTTTTT. Its protein is CASSLWRGVNTGELFF. The full variable domain, completed using reference TRBV7-2 and TRBJ2-2, is GAGVSQSPSNKVTEKGKDVELRCDPISGHTALYWYRQSLGQGLEFLIYFQGNSAPDKSGLPSDRFSAERTGGSVSTLTIQRTQQEDSAVYLCASSLWRGVNTGELFFGEGSRLTVL.

The CDR3 coding sequence is TGTGCCAGCACCACGAAGGGGACCCAGTACTTC. This codes for CASTTKGTQYF. This chain joins TRBV12-3 or TRBV12-4 and TRBJ2-5; D is undetermined. V shed 7 bases and J shed 7 bases, with 10 bases lying between them. This CDR3 contains 11 residues.

The rearrangement joins TRBV12-3 or TRBV12-4 to TRBJ1-2, with 10 bases identical to TRBD1. This CDR3 is 15 amino acids long. V shed 5 bases and J 3 bases; nucleotides not matched to a gene: 6. This CDR3 is CASSKTGGLDYGYTF. The DNA of the CDR3 is TGTGCCAGCAGTAAGACAGGGGGCTTGGACTATGGCTACACCTTC.

The chain has TRBV6-1 and TRBJ2-5, with 14 bases identical to TRBD2. Trimming took 6 bases from V and 2 from J; bases not matched to a gene: 5. Germline V gives CDR1 MNHNS, CDR2 SASEGT. The length of the CDR3 is 16 residues. The CDR3 sequence: CASSRGLAGGQETQYF. The CDR3 DNA reads TGTGCCAGCAGCCGAGGACTAGCGGGAGGACAAGAGACCCAGTACTTC.

The rearrangement links TRBV29-1 to TRBJ2-2, with 8 bases matching TRBD2. The CDR3 totals 16 residues. CDR1 is SQVTM and CDR2 is ANQGSEA in the germline V gene. Trimming at V came to 0 bases and at J to 1 base, leaving 4 bases not matched to a gene. CDR3 region: CSVEDRREGNTGELFF. The CDR3 DNA follows: TGCAGCGTTGAAGATCGTCGGGAGGGGAACACCGGGGAGCTGTTTTTT.

This clonotype was detected a few times. The rearrangement joins TRBV7-9 to TRBJ1-1; no definite D call. The V gene's germline CDR1 is SEHNR and CDR2 FQNEAQ (reference sequence). Trimming removed 2 bases at V and 8 bases at J, with 12 bases between. This CDR3 has 13 amino acids. The CDR3 DNA is TGTGCCAGCAGCTTACAGGATCCCGGGGAAGCTTTCTTT. Translated: CASSLQDPGEAFF.

For this clonotype: Mismatch with germline at one junction end may stem from a read error. The J gene is TRBJ2-2, the V gene TRBV29-1; 14 bases map to TRBD2. Germline V gene sequence: CDR1 SQVTM, CDR2 ANQGSEA. The CDR3 is made up of 17 amino acids. Written as DNA, the CDR3 is TGCAGCGTTGAAAGGCCGGGACTAGCGGGAGTCACCGTGGAGCTGTTTTTT. Protein sequence: CSVERPGLAGVTVELFF.

This sequence joins TRBV12-3 or TRBV12-4 and TRBJ2-5; 7 nucleotides agree with TRBD1. This CDR3 contains 17 residues. The J segment lost 5 bases and the V segment lost 5 bases, leaving 17 bases of the junction unmatched. CDR3 bases: TGTGCCAGCAGTCCTCTCCCGGGACAGAGGGCAGGGGAGACCCAGTACTTC. Residues: CASSPLPGQRAGETQYF.

The chain links TRBV7-9 to TRBJ2-6, with 8 nucleotides matching TRBD1. The V segment lost 6 bases and the J segment 2 bases; nucleotides outside the gene matches: 3. The CDR3 spans 15 residues. Germline V gene data show CDR1 as SEHNR and CDR2 as FQNEAQ (reference sequence). The CDR3 sequence is CASRQQGAGANVLTF. The CDR3 DNA sequence: TGTGCCAGCAGACAACAGGGGGCTGGGGCCAACGTCCTGACTTTC.

To note about this clonotype: At one of its ends the junction is not consistent with the germline gene, which may arise from a read error. This sequence joins TRBV10-3 and TRBJ2-2, with 7 nucleotides matching TRBD1. Germline V gives CDR1 ENHRY, CDR2 SYGVKD. The CDR3 has 15 residues. Here the CDR3 reads CTISPGQSNTGELFF. DNA of the CDR3: TGTACCATCAGTCCGGGACAGTCCAACACCGGGGAGCTGTTTTTT.

This clonotype was observed a handful of times. The genes are TRBV7-2 and TRBJ2-2; D may correspond to TRBD1 or TRBD2 (6 bases each). V was cut by 8 bases and J by 5 bases, with 18 bases left in between. Looked up from germline, CDR1 is SGHTA and CDR2 is FQGNSA. The CDR3 length is 15 residues. The DNA of the CDR3 is TGTGCCAGCTCCCAAAGTGGGGGGCTAACCGGGGAGCTGTTTTTT. Protein: CASSQSGGLTGELFF.

This clonotype was picked up a small number of times. This rearrangement joins TRBV20-1 to TRBJ1-2, with TRBD1 matching 9 bases. This CDR3 is 13 amino acids long. V dropped 6 bases and J dropped 5; count of bases not matched to a gene: 7. In germline, CDR1 is DFQATT, CDR2 SNEGSKA (reference sequence). The CDR3 DNA follows: TGCAGTGCGCTACAGGGGGCGCGGTATGGCTACACCTTC. As protein: CSALQGARYGYTF.

The count of this clonotype is one. The chain combines TRBV4-3 with TRBJ2-7; no definite D call. The CDR3 has 14 amino acids. Between the trimmed V and J ends, which lost 0 bases and 3 bases, there was a span of 9 bases. Per germline, CDR1 LGHNA and CDR2 YSLEER. CDR3 residues: CASSQDSAYYEQYF. In nucleotides, the CDR3 is TGCGCCAGCAGCCAAGATTCGGCCTACTACGAGCAGTACTTC.

The chain links TRBV28 to TRBJ1-1; TRBD1 agrees at 7 bases. The CDR3 spans 15 residues. The J segment lost 2 bases and the V segment lost 4 bases, leaving 7 bases of the junction unmatched. Germline values: CDR1 MDHEN, CDR2 SYDVKM. The CDR3 loop is CASSSAGQPNTEAFF. CDR3 coding DNA: TGTGCCAGCAGTTCAGCGGGACAGCCAAACACTGAAGCTTTCTTT.

About this clonotype itself: One junction end does not reproduce the germline sequence, and a read error may be involved. V gene TRBV20-1 combines with J gene TRBJ2-1, with D perhaps matching TRBD1 (6 bases). Germline values: CDR1 DFQATT, CDR2 SNEGSKA (reference sequence). There are 16 residues in the CDR3. The DNA of the CDR3 is TGCAGTGCCACTCCCCGACAGGCTCTCTCCGACAATGAGCAGTTCTTC. This translates into CSATPRQALSDNEQFF.

The V gene is TRBV18, the J gene TRBJ2-7; D unclear. Germline loops: CDR1 KGHSH, CDR2 LQKENI. Between the trimmed V and J ends, which lost 1 base and 6 bases, there was a span of 13 bases. The CDR3 is made up of 14 amino acids. CDR3 sequence reads: CASSPRQGQREQYF. The CDR3 DNA sequence: TGTGCCAGCTCACCACGACAAGGTCAGCGCGAGCAGTACTTC. The full variable domain, its missing parts supplied by reference TRBV18 and TRBJ2-7, is NAGVMQNPRHLVRRRGQEARLRCSPMKGHSHVYWYRQLPEEGLKFMVYLQKENIIDESGMPKERFSAEFPKEGPSILRIQQVVRGDSAAYFCASSPRQGQREQYFGPGTRLTVT.

The sample holds a few counts of this clonotype. The chain joins TRBV7-3 to TRBJ2-3; D unresolved. The V end was cut by 5 bases, the J end by 3 bases, with 24 bases between. The germline V gene encodes CDR1 SGHTA and CDR2 FQGTGA. CDR3 size: 18 residues. The CDR3 region is CASSPRFLDGAVTDTQYF. The CDR3 coding sequence is TGTGCCAGCAGCCCACGTTTTCTTGATGGCGCAGTAACAGATACGCAGTATTTT.

CDR3 amino acids: CASSQDWGRLSRETQYF. The CDR3 nucleotides read TGCGCCAGCAGCCAAGATTGGGGGCGCCTAAGCAGGGAGACCCAGTACTTC. The chain employs TRBV4-3 and TRBJ2-5, with a tentative D call TRBD1 (6 bases). Germline-derived CDR1 and CDR2 are LGHNA and YSLEER. The CDR3 contains 17 residues. Trimming stripped 0 bases from V and 5 bases from J, with 19 bases between.